This TCR beta chain is drawn from a study of blood T cells in healthy people across ages. With a J-beta primer mix and a sample-barcoded 5' primer, a second PCR ran roughly 6 to 11 cycles. Each cDNA molecule, via a template-switch adaptor with 12 random nucleotides, was tagged. TCRdb reprocessed the 5' RACE reads with MiXCR, giving one entry per CDR3 protein. The repertoire holds some 1.8 million distinct CDR3 sequences, with approximately 39% as singletons. Sequencing used blood. This receptor was obtained from a human donor in good health.

The CDR3 DNA is TGCGCCAGCAGCCAAGACTGGGAGGGGTACAATGAGCAGTTCTTC. It translates to CASSQDWEGYNEQFF. V and J are TRBV4-3 and TRBJ2-1; 7 positions agree with TRBD2. The J segment lost 4 bases and the V segment lost 0 bases, leaving 3 bases of the junction unmatched. Per the germline V gene, CDR1 is LGHNA and CDR2 is YSLEER. The CDR3 spans 15 residues.